This T cell receptor beta chain came from a study of blood T cell repertoires in COVID-19. Study details: COVID-19 samples from acute and convalescent phases originated in the United States, Italy and Spain. The analysed material was cDNA or gDNA that came from T cells, B-cell-depleted T cells, or PBMCs.

Per the study methods: Counts of nucleated cells, estimated from reference gene primer amplification, were obtained. Generated by immunoSEQ multiplex PCR, the TCRdb table keeps only in-frame clones and is missing some. V and J calls plus clone size are reproduced from that table; the DNA served to infer D and trimming. Found here are 260,000 or so clones, roughly 79% of them singletons; the top ten hold 6% to 8%. The length of the CDR3 is 14 residues. The V gene's germline CDR1 is SGHTA and CDR2 FQGTGA. Trimming removed 8 bases at V and 1 base at J, with 11 bases between. Patients from Seattle were sampled longitudinally, starting during active infection.

The specimen was peripheral blood. This TCR was sampled from a woman older than 75 with COVID-19, enrolled during active disease. V gene TRBV7-3 combines with J gene TRBJ2-2; tentative D call: TRBD2 (6 bases). The CDR3 DNA is TGTGCCAGCCAGGAGGGGAGGAACACCGGGGAGCTGTTTTTT. Translating gives CASQEGRNTGELFF.